The entry below gives a single T cell receptor beta chain sequence along with its context. Its specific antigen is unknown. No base quality information exists; no much larger clone differs at one position. Via the germline V gene, CDR1 is SGHTA and CDR2 FQGNSA. V lost 5 bases and J lost 7 bases; the stretch between them is 8 bases long. From the cysteine up to the phenylalanine, the CDR3 has a length of 11 residues. Only the CDR3 portion is preserved as DNA: 33 bases, with reading frame beginning at the first base. The 39 donors, aged about 6 to 100 years, were systemically healthy Caucasian individuals from Russia. Each donor gave about 9.8 milliliters of peripheral blood, drawn into EDTA-treated Vacutainer tubes. PBMCs were isolated by Ficoll-Paque density-gradient centrifugation, with at least 6 million obtained per sample. Total RNA was extracted from PBMCs with Trizol reagent, with at least 5.5 micrograms obtained per sample. Naive CD45RAhigh/CD27high T cell percentages were measured by flow cytometry on a PBMC aliquot from every donor.

This sample was taken from a study of blood T cells in healthy people across ages (dated by TCRdb to between 2014 and 2017). For context, the study as a whole: In model experiments, template switching captured about one uniquely barcoded TCR beta cDNA molecule for every two T cells. Age-related changes in TCR beta repertoire diversity were measured in the study by deep sequencing normalized with unique cDNA molecular identifiers. The donors were split into four age groups: young (average around 15 years), middle-aged (roughly 39), aged (more than 55) and long-lived (roughly 86). To avoid experimental bias, donors of different ages were distributed randomly across sequencing lanes. The study analyzed two additional independent replicas of 1 million unique cDNA reads from the same blood draw for two donors, one aged 18 to 29 and one aged 80 or older. Points the paper makes about the study in general: As age increased, observed TCR beta diversity per million T cells dropped in a roughly linear way, and a significant reduction was already evident by age around 41. Donor CMV infection status was unknown, potentially confounding age-related changes in expanded clonotypes. There was a strong correlation between observed TCR beta diversity and the percentage of naive T cells measured by flow cytometry. Bulk unsorted PBMC profiling prevented conclusive comparison of naive and antigen-experienced compartments. The long-lived group showed more naive CD4+ T cells, fewer expanded clones and increased TCR diversity than the aged group, suggesting age selection. Total diversity estimates from one million sequenced T cells were considered lower bounds and underestimates.

The library was generated by 5' RACE. The second PCR ran for about 6 to 11 cycles and used a J-beta primer mix along with a sample-barcoded 5' primer. A unique molecular identifier was introduced onto each TCR beta cDNA molecule by a template-switch 5' adaptor carrying 12 random nucleotides. Each sample yielded at least 3 million CDR3-containing paired-end reads. All of the RNA was converted into first-strand cDNA using the Mint cDNA synthesis kit, with a TRBC-specific oligonucleotide serving as the primer. Following uracil-DNA glycosylase treatment, all cDNA underwent a first 18-cycle PCR with the universal primers M1SS and BC2_uni_R. Regarding the original processing steps: For normalization, 1 million high-quality reads were randomly selected from each sample, with every read carrying a distinct molecular identifier. Reads with shared molecular identifiers were discarded instead of being binned into consensus sequences. MiTCR, set to a Q25 quality threshold and the strictest error-elimination algorithm, was used for CDR3 identification, clonotype clustering and error correction. A nonparametric unseen species model with Euler transformation was used to estimate lower-bound total TCR beta diversity. TCRdb's own reprocessing of the public reads used fastp at Q25 and MiXCR and kept productive beta chains. Each entry is one CDR3 protein sequence, shown with its most common DNA and genes. V and J calls and clone size were set by TCRdb, not the authors. In this sample the table shows approximately 2,000,000 distinct CDR3 sequences, more than 35% of which occur a single time. In total, the top ten clones hold under 30% of the sample.

Sequencing was carried out using blood. The V gene is TRBV7-2 and the J gene is TRBJ2-5, with the D gene call left open. The sequence was collected from a human donor in good health. The base sequence is TGTGCCAGCAGCCCCGATGGGACCCAGTACTTC. This is translated as CASSPDGTQYF.